Presented here are 25 T cell receptor beta chains from one specimen sequenced in a study of radiotherapy plus CTLA-4 blockade in lung cancer (dated by TCRdb to the late 2010s). Library generation was performed with the immunoSEQ multiplex PCR assay. TCRdb stores this immuneACCESS table with in-frame sequences only. Part of the clones is absent; in the studies checked, under half of the shortfall reflects unresolved V genes, and no reason is known for the rest. Counted in this sample were about 48,000 clones; 80% to 90% of them appeared once. Roughly 17% of the sample is in the top ten clones. Specimen: peripheral blood, collected from a patient treated with radiotherapy plus ipilimumab. Receptors originate from a human donor with non-small cell lung cancer that progressed on radiotherapy plus ipilimumab. Some clones in this sample may be carry-over from other donors' samples.

V usage is TRBV15 and J usage is TRBJ2-7, with D hard to call. The germline gives CDR1 LNHNV, CDR2 YYDKDF (reference sequence). The CDR3 runs 15 residues. Trimming took 0 bases from V and 3 from J, leaving 12 bases between them. The CDR3 sequence is CATSRDPRSFYEQYF. The CDR3 nucleotides are TGTGCCACCAGCAGAGATCCGAGGTCCTTCTACGAGCAGTACTTC.

The chain is built from TRBV11-2 and TRBJ2-3, with 10 bases fitting TRBD2. This CDR3 contains 16 residues. Trimming took 4 bases from V and 6 from J; bases not matched to a gene: 10. The germline V gene has CDR1 SGHAT and CDR2 FQNNGV. The CDR3 bases are TGTGCCAGCAGCTCCCGGCCTAGCGGGAGTTCGGATACGCAGTATTTT. Its protein is CASSSRPSGSSDTQYF.

The rearrangement uses TRBV19 and TRBJ2-7; D may be TRBD1 (6 bases). V was clipped by 5 bases and J by 2 bases, with 19 bases between them. CDR1 is LNHDA and CDR2 is SQIVND in the germline V gene (reference sequence). This CDR3 comprises 16 residues. CDR3 amino acids: CASSPRTAEQPYEQYF. CDR3 in DNA: TGTGCCAGTAGTCCACGGACAGCTGAACAACCCTACGAGCAGTACTTC.

The genes are TRBV30 and TRBJ2-7; weak D call: TRBD1 (5 bases). Deletions cut 4 bases from V and 5 bases from J, with 12 bases between. Germline assignment: CDR1 GTSNPN and CDR2 SVGIG (reference sequence). The CDR3 contains 12 residues. The CDR3 loop reads CAWNNGQHEQYF. CDR3 DNA: TGTGCCTGGAACAACGGACAACACGAGCAGTACTTC.

This chain joins TRBV6-1 and TRBJ1-6, with 7 nucleotides matching TRBD1. Germline V CDR1 and CDR2: MNHNS, SASEGT. V shed 6 bases, J shed 6 bases, and the junction held 8 bases outside the gene matches. This CDR3 has 15 residues. The CDR3 DNA reads as TGTGCCAGCAGCGCTGGAGGGACAGTTAATTCACCCCTCCACTTT. This gives the protein CASSAGGTVNSPLHF.

This clone was seen a few times. This same CDR3 is encoded by further DNA sequences in the sample. The chain has TRBV6-1 and TRBJ2-4; D may be TRBD1 (6 bases). The CDR3 sequence is 15 residues long. The V end lost 2 bases, the J end lost 8 bases, and 16 bases lay between the germline ends. From germline, CDR1 is MNHNS and CDR2 SASEGT. The CDR3 DNA sequence: TGTGCCAGCAGTGAATCATCAGGGGCGGTGGACATTCAGTACTTC. Encoded protein: CASSESSGAVDIQYF.

The chain uses TRBV7-2 and TRBJ2-1, with 8 bases fitting TRBD2. Germline V CDR1 and CDR2: SGHTA, FQGNSA. Germline trimming cut 5 bases from V and 4 bases from J; bases unmatched to any gene: 13. CDR3 size: 17 residues. The CDR3 protein is CASSLLAASGRYNEQFF. CDR3 bases: TGTGCCAGCAGCCTACTTGCGGCTAGCGGGCGATACAATGAGCAGTTCTTC.

The chain carries TRBV18 and TRBJ1-2; TRBD1 matches at 8 bases. V gave up 5 bases and J gave up 3 bases; unmatched junction bases: 5. In germline, CDR1 is KGHSH, CDR2 LQKENI. This CDR3 contains 14 residues. CDR3 in amino acids: CASSSSDRDYGYTF. Written as DNA, the CDR3 is TGTGCCAGCTCATCATCGGACAGGGACTATGGCTACACCTTC.

The chain uses TRBV29-1 and TRBJ2-3; 9 bases map to TRBD2. This CDR3 contains 14 residues. Trimming removed 6 bases from V and 2 bases from J; junction bases left unmatched: 6. CDR1 is SQVTM and CDR2 is ANQGSEA in the germline V gene. The CDR3, as DNA: TGCAGCGTAACGGGACTAGCCAACACAGATACGCAGTATTTT. Residues: CSVTGLANTDTQYF.

Comments on this clone: Other DNA sequences in the sample encode the same CDR3. The V and J genes are TRBV7-2 and TRBJ2-5; D gene unclear. Looked up from germline, CDR1 is SGHTA and CDR2 is FQGNSA. The CDR3 is 13 amino acids. V lost 1 base and J lost 2, with 5 bases in between. The CDR3 spells CASSLGQQETQYF. The CDR3 region has the DNA TGTGCCAGCAGCTTAGGCCAGCAAGAGACCCAGTACTTC.

The rearrangement links TRBV4-3 to TRBJ2-1, with TRBD2 matching 9 bases. The junction had 11 bases not matched to a gene; V was cut back by 4 bases and J by 4 bases. The CDR3 is 17 amino acids. CDR1 LGHNA and CDR2 YSLEER come from the germline V gene. This CDR3 is CASSLQKTSGTYNEQFF. In nucleotides, the CDR3 is TGCGCCAGCAGCCTACAAAAGACTAGCGGTACTTACAATGAGCAGTTCTTC.

V usage is TRBV5-1 and J usage is TRBJ2-7; possibly TRBD1 for D (6 bases). The CDR3 runs to 14 residues. The V and J ends lost 3 bases and 2 bases respectively, with 12 bases between them. Germline V gene sequence: CDR1 SGHRS, CDR2 YFSETQ. This CDR3 is CASSSKQGTYEQYF. The CDR3 nucleotides are TGCGCCAGCAGCTCGAAACAGGGAACCTACGAGCAGTACTTC.

The chain is built from TRBV28 and TRBJ2-2, with TRBD2 as a possible D gene (6 bases). V lost 5 bases and J 5 bases, leaving 21 bases between the germline ends. CDR1 and CDR2 from the germline V gene are MDHEN and SYDVKM. CDR3 size: 17 residues. CDR3 loop: CASSPPGGQGGTGELFF. The CDR3 DNA follows: TGTGCCAGCAGTCCCCCCGGAGGGCAGGGTGGAACCGGGGAGCTGTTTTTT.

The chain links TRBV10-2 to TRBJ1-2; D is perhaps TRBD1 (6 bases). Per germline, CDR1 WSHSY and CDR2 SAAADI. The V end was cut by 1 base, the J end by 0 bases, with 6 bases between. The CDR3 totals 14 residues. The CDR3 protein is CASSEWTANYGYTF. CDR3 bases: TGCGCCAGCAGTGAGTGGACAGCTAACTATGGCTACACCTTC.

The chain links TRBV7-6 to TRBJ2-1; D perhaps matches TRBD2 (5 bases). The CDR3 consists of 15 residues. The germline CDR1 and CDR2 sequences are SGHVS and FNYEAQ. The V end lost 5 bases, the J end lost 7 bases, and 18 bases lay between the germline ends. Here the CDR3 reads CASSTRAETRNEQFF. In DNA form, the CDR3 reads TGTGCCAGCAGCACCAGAGCGGAAACGAGGAATGAGCAGTTCTTC.

The V gene is TRBV27, the J gene TRBJ2-1; 10 bases agree with TRBD1. Trimming cost V 5 bases and J 10 bases; bases outside gene matches: 11. Germline-derived CDR1 and CDR2 are MNHEY and SMNVEV (reference sequence). This CDR3 spans 15 amino acids. The CDR3 region has the DNA TGTGCCAGCAGTCGGGACAGGGGAATGGGCGGCGAGCAGTTCTTC. Protein sequence: CASSRDRGMGGEQFF.

The chain couples TRBV29-1 to TRBJ2-1, with 7 bases aligning to TRBD2. The CDR3 runs 13 residues. CDR1 is SQVTM, CDR2 ANQGSEA, per germline. J lost 2 bases, V lost 7 bases, and 5 bases had no gene match. The CDR3 DNA follows: TGCAGCGCCAAAGCGGGAACCTACAATGAGCAGTTCTTC. Translating it yields CSAKAGTYNEQFF.

J is TRBJ1-1 and V is TRBV5-4; TRBD1 is a possible D gene (5 bases). CDR1 SGHNT and CDR2 YYREEE come from the germline V gene (reference sequence). The CDR3 loop spans 15 amino acids. V was shortened by 3 bases and J by 0 bases, with 12 bases between the two germline ends. The CDR3 DNA follows: TGTGCCAGCAGCTCGGGGGAGGGAATGAACACTGAAGCTTTCTTT. This translates into CASSSGEGMNTEAFF.

This chain links TRBV27 with TRBJ1-5; a possible D gene is TRBD1 (5 bases). The germline V gene encodes CDR1 MNHEY and CDR2 SMNVEV (reference sequence). Trimming removed 6 bases from V and 3 bases from J, with 15 bases in between. The length of the CDR3 is 15 residues. As DNA, the CDR3 is TGTGCCAGCAGATTCGGGACTTCCAACAATCAGCCCCAGCATTTT. Translating gives CASRFGTSNNQPQHF.

The rearrangement links TRBV30 to TRBJ2-5, with 14 bases that match TRBD2. The V gene's germline CDR1 is GTSNPN and CDR2 SVGIG (reference sequence). CDR3 size: 15 residues. Trimming took 1 base from V and 5 from J; bases not matched to a gene: 3. Written as DNA, the CDR3 is TGTGCCTGGAGTGGGGGACTAGCGGGAGCGGAGACCCAGTACTTC. It specifies CAWSGGLAGAETQYF.

The rearrangement uses TRBV25-1 and TRBJ2-7; D ambiguous. Trimming left V 6 bases short and J 2 bases short, with 14 bases between. The germline CDR1 and CDR2 sequences are MGHDK and SYGVNS. The CDR3 has 14 amino acids. The CDR3 region has the DNA TGTGCCAGCAGGAGACGGAGCTTCCCCTACGAGCAGTACTTC. Protein: CASRRRSFPYEQYF.

In its sample, this clone was seen once. This chain connects TRBV19 to TRBJ1-6; 9 bases are shared with TRBD1. CDR1 and CDR2 from the germline V gene are LNHDA and SQIVND (reference sequence). The CDR3 runs 18 residues. Trimming took 3 bases from V and 0 from J; bases not matched to a gene: 6. The CDR3 loop is CASSIGGQGNSYNSPLHF. The CDR3, as DNA: TGTGCCAGTAGTATCGGGGGACAGGGCAACTCCTATAATTCACCCCTCCACTTT.

The chain links TRBV7-6 to TRBJ2-1; unclear D gene. Trimming left V 5 bases short and J 7 bases short, with 12 bases between. Germline CDR1 and CDR2: SGHVS and FNYEAQ. The CDR3 runs 13 residues. The CDR3 loop is CASSLRNSNEQFF. The CDR3 nucleotides are TGTGCCAGCAGCCTCCGAAACAGTAATGAGCAGTTCTTC.

This sequence joins TRBV20-1 and TRBJ1-1; 11 nucleotides agree with TRBD1. Germline CDR1 and CDR2: DFQATT and SNEGSKA (reference sequence). CDR3 length equals 11 residues. Trimming at V came to 6 bases and at J to 11 bases, leaving 5 bases not matched to a gene. The CDR3 is CSAGTGGTAFF. CDR3 in DNA: TGCAGTGCCGGGACAGGGGGGACGGCTTTCTTT.

The chain recombines TRBV18 with TRBJ2-1, with D perhaps matching TRBD1 (5 bases). CDR1 and CDR2 from the germline V gene are KGHSH and LQKENI. The V and J ends lost 0 bases and 7 bases respectively, with 7 bases between them. This CDR3 has 13 residues. The CDR3 here is CASSPPRANEQFF. CDR3 DNA sequence: TGTGCCAGCTCACCACCCAGGGCAAATGAGCAGTTCTTC.